This T cell receptor beta chain comes out of a study of cytotoxic CD8 clonotypes in ibrutinib-treated CLL. Details on this clone: The antigen remains undetermined.

Whole-study findings and limits: Baseline levels of clonality went above those of age-matched healthy donors and moved with circulating CD8+ T-cell counts.

V was shortened by 3 bases and J by 4 bases, with 12 bases between the two germline ends. The CDR3 sequence is 14 residues long. Looked up from germline, CDR1 is MDHEN and CDR2 is SYDVKM. The repertoire was sequenced with immunoSEQ multiplex PCR; TCRdb's copy has only in-frame clones and lacks some. The sample has 150,000 to 250,000 clones; about 72% are singletons. The source was PBMCs, collected after 24 months of ibrutinib treatment. This TCR was recovered from a human donor with chronic lymphocytic leukemia. The chain uses TRBV28 and TRBJ1-1; D remains ambiguous. CDR3 sequence (DNA): TGTGCCAGCAGTTTGAGGGTAGTTGGCACTGAAGCTTTCTTT. Translating it yields CASSLRVVGTEAFF. The whole variable domain, filled in from reference TRBV28 and TRBJ1-1, reads DVKVTQSSRYLVKRTGEKVFLECVQDMDHENMFWYRQDPGLGLRLIYFSYDVKMKEKGDIPEGYSVSREKKERFSLILESASTNQTSMYLCASSLRVVGTEAFFGQGTRLTVV.